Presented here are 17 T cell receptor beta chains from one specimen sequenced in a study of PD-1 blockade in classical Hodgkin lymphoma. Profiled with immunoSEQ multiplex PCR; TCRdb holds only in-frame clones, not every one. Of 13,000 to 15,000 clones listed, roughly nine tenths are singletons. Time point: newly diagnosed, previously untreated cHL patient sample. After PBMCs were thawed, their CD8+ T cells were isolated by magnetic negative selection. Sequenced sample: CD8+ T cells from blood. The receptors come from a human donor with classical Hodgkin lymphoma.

The CDR3 loop reads CASSLSLAGDRHEQFF. CDR3 nucleotides: TGTGCCAGCAGCTTAAGCCTAGCGGGAGATAGGCATGAGCAGTTCTTC. The V gene is TRBV7-3, the J gene TRBJ2-1; TRBD2 aligns across 10 bases. The CDR3 consists of 16 residues. V lost 1 base and J lost 8; bases outside the gene matches: 8. Germline-derived CDR1 and CDR2 are SGHTA and FQGTGA.

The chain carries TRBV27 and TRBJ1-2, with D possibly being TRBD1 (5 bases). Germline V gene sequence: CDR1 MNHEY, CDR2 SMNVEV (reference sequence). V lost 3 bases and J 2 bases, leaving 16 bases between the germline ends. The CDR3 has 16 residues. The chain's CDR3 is CASSFYPPSGNYGYTF. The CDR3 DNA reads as TGTGCCAGCAGTTTCTACCCACCCTCAGGGAACTATGGCTACACCTTC.

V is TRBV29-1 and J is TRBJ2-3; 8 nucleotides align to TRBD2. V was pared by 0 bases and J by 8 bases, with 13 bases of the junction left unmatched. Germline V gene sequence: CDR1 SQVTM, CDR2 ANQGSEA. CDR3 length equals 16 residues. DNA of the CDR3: TGCAGCGTTGAAGATCGATCTAGCGGGCCCGTCGCTACGCAGTATTTT. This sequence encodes CSVEDRSSGPVATQYF.

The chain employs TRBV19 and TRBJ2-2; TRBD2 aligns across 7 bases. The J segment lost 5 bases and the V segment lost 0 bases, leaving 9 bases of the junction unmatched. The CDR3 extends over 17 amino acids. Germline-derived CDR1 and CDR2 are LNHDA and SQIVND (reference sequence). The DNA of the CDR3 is TGTGCCAGTAGTATAGATCAAAAGCGGGAAGGGACCGGGGAGCTGTTTTTT. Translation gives CASSIDQKREGTGELFF.

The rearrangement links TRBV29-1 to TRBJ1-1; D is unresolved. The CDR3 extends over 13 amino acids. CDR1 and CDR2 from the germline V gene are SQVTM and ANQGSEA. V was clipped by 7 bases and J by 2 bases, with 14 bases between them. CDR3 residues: CSAPAAGNTEAFF. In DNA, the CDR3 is TGCAGCGCCCCGGCGGCGGGTAACACTGAAGCTTTCTTT.

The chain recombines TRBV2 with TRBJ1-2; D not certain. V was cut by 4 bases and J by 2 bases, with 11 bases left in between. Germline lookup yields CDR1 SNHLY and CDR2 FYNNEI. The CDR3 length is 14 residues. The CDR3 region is CASSGMDGNYGYTF. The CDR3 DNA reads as TGTGCCAGCAGTGGAATGGACGGAAACTATGGCTACACCTTC.

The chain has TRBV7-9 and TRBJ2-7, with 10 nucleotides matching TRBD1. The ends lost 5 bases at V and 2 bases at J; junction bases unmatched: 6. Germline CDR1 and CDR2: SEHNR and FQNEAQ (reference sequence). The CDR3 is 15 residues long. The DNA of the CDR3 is TGTGCCAGCAGCCCGCGGACAGGGGGTCCCTACGAGCAGTACTTC. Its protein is CASSPRTGGPYEQYF.

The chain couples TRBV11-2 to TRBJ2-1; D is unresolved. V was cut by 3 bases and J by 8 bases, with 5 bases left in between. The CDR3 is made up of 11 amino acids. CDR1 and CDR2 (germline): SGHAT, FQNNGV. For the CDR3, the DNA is TGTGCCAGCAGCTTTCCAGATGAGCAGTTCTTC. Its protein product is CASSFPDEQFF.

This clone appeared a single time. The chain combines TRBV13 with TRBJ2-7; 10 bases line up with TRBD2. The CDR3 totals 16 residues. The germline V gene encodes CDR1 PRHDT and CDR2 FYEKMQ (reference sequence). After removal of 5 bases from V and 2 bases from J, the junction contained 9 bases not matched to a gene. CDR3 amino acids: CASSALTSGSAYEQYV. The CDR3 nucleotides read TGTGCCAGCAGCGCCTTGACTAGCGGGTCCGCCTACGAGCAGTACGTC.

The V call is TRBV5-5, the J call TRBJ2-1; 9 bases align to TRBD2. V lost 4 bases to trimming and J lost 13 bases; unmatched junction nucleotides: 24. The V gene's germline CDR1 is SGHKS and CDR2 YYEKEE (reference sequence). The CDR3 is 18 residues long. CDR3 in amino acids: CASSDLAGLTPTPRVQFF. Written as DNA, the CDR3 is TGTGCCAGCAGCGATCTAGCGGGACTTACCCCCACTCCACGGGTCCAGTTCTTC.

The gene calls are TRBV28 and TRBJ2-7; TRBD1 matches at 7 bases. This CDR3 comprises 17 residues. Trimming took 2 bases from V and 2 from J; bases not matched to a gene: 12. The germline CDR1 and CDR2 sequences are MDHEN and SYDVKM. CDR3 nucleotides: TGTGCCAGCAGTTTACCTTTAACAGGGGACCCGACCTACGAGCAGTACTTC. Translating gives CASSLPLTGDPTYEQYF.

CDR3 residues: CASSWWVANEKLFF. CDR3 sequence (DNA): TGTGCCAGCAGTTGGTGGGTGGCTAATGAAAAACTGTTTTTT. The gene calls are TRBV6-6 and TRBJ1-4; the D is unclear. The germline V gene has CDR1 MNHNY and CDR2 SVGAGI (reference sequence). The V end lost 4 bases, the J end lost 3 bases, and 9 bases lay between the germline ends. This CDR3 has 14 residues.

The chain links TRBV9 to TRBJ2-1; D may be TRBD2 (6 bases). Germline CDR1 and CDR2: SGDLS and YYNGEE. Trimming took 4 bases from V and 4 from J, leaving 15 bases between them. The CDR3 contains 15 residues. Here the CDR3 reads CASSPAGRAYNEQFF. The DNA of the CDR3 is TGTGCCAGCAGCCCGGCGGGGCGGGCTTACAATGAGCAGTTCTTC.

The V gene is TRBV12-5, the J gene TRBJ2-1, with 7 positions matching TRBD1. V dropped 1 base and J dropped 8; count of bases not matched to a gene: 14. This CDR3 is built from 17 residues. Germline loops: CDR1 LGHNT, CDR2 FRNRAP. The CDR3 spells CASGLGKTGSNADEQFF. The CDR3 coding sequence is TGTGCTAGTGGTTTGGGAAAGACAGGGTCGAATGCCGATGAGCAGTTCTTC. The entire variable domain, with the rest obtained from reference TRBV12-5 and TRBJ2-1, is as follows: DARVTQTPRHKVTEMGQEVTMRCQPILGHNTVFWYRQTMMQGLELLAYFRNRAPLDDSGMPKDRFSAEMPDATLATLKIQPSEPRDSAVYFCASGLGKTGSNADEQFFGPGTRLTVL.

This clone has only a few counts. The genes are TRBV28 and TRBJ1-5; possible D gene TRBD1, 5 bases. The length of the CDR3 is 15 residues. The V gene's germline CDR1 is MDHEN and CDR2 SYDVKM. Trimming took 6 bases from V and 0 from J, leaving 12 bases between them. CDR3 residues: CASRGQDYSNQPQHF. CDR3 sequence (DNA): TGTGCCAGCAGGGGGCAGGATTATAGCAATCAGCCCCAGCATTTT.

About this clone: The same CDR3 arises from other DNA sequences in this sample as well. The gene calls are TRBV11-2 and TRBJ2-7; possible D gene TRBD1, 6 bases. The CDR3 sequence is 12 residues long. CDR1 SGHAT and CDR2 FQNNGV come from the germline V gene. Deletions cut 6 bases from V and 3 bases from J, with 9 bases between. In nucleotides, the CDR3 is TGTGCCAGCAGTTGGACAGACTACGAGCAGTACTTC. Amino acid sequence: CASSWTDYEQYF.

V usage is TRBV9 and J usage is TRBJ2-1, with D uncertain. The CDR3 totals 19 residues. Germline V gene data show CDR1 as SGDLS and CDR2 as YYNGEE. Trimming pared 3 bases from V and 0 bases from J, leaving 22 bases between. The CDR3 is CASSAPWGPYASSYNEQFF. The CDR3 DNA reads TGTGCCAGCAGCGCACCTTGGGGTCCTTATGCATCCTCCTACAATGAGCAGTTCTTC.